This T cell receptor (beta chain) was found in a study of regulatory T cells in long-lasting Graves disease. Germline V gene data show CDR1 as KGHSH and CDR2 as LQKENI. CDR3 length: 17 amino acids. V trimming: 0 bases; J trimming: 1 base; junction bases outside the gene matches: 6. Time point denoted: newly diagnosed GD, antithyroid drugs for less than 3 months. From RNA extracted from PBMCs, the TCR library was made. A few counts support this clonotype. Relying on iRepertoire HTBI primers and Arm-PCR of CDR3 regions, the team built TCR beta libraries. TCRdb fed the multiplex PCR reads into MiXCR, producing one record per CDR3 protein. The sample consists of 400,000 to 650,000 distinct CDR3 sequences, 15% to 20% of them appearing once. These records were also assigned to another study, of T cells in Graves' hyperthyroidism and ophthalmopathy.

The sequence came from a woman aged 35-65 years with Graves disease. The rearrangement joins TRBV18 to TRBJ2-7; 10 positions agree with TRBD1. This material consisted of peripheral blood mononuclear cells (PBMCs), taken at new diagnosis, from a patient treated with antithyroid drugs. The chain's CDR3 is CASSPPGWDRGSYEQYF. In DNA form, the CDR3 reads TGTGCCAGCTCACCACCGGGCTGGGACAGGGGTTCCTACGAGCAGTACTTC.